This T cell receptor beta chain derives from a study of T-cell memory formation after mild COVID-19 (dated by TCRdb to about 2021). Looking at the study overall: TCR sequence clusters from the two donors were largely donor specific. T-cell clones expanding and contracting after mild COVID-19 in two donors were tracked by longitudinal TCRalpha and TCRbeta repertoire sequencing. The cohort comprised two young, previously healthy adult volunteers, one female and one male. The study at large found these results: Contracting CD4+ clones were found mainly in CM and EM memory subsets, while CD8+ clones were enriched in EMRA. The detection of some responding clones in pre-infection memory suggests that pre-existing cross-reactive memory T cells joined the SARS-CoV-2 response. From day 15 to 85, contracting clones showed balanced CD4/CD8 phenotypes, whereas a second wave of clones that expanded from day 15 to 37 leaned towards CD4+. The study included only a couple of mild cases, and larger cohorts that include severe cases with pre-infection samples were judged to be necessary. Whether the second-wave clones peaking on day 37 were SARS-CoV-2 specific was not confirmed.

This clonotype was seen just once. No antigen is known for it. No much larger clone is present one base from it, and per-base qualities are unavailable. On its own, one read is weak support. Sequencing used an Illumina NovaSeq 6000. Using 5'RACE with constant-segment primers, TCRalpha and TCRbeta cDNA libraries were constructed, with sample barcodes and unique molecular identifiers added in the process. RNA was extracted from every sample with Trizol reagent. Amplification of the libraries took two PCR steps, and the second step added a second sample barcode plus Illumina TruSeq adapters. Libraries were sequenced on an Illumina NovaSeq with 2 x 150 bp paired-end reads. As for the authors' bioinformatics: The reads were demultiplexed and collapsed into UMI-guided consensus sequences using migec v1.2.7. Using mixcr v2.1.11, UMI consensuses were aligned to TRA and TRB V and J templates and then assembled into clonotypes. A clonotype was counted as expanded or contracted only if both edgeR and NoisET called the change significant, with noise models trained on biological replicates. For edgeR calls, the thresholds were a false discovery rate-adjusted p below 0.01 and a log2 fold-change of 1. As an exploratory analysis of dynamics, PCA with hierarchical clustering was applied to max-normalized trajectories of the 1000 most abundant clonotypes. The CD4 or CD8 phenotype of responding clones was assigned using the separately sequenced CD4+ and CD8+ repertoires. TCRdb itself trimmed the public reads at Q25 with fastp, ran MiXCR and retained productive beta chains. Rows with a matching CDR3 protein are joined into one entry that keeps the most common DNA and genes. None of the V and J calls come from the authors' own analysis; TCRdb made them. The sample table contains about 270,000 distinct CDR3 sequences; only one count was recorded for roughly 18% of them. The top ten constitute under 25% of the sample.

PBMCs were isolated by Ficoll-Paque density gradient centrifugation. The source material was PBMCs or a T cell subset sorted from them (not recorded which). The source of this sequence is a man aged 18-30 years who had mild COVID-19 (a few samples of this study predate the infection). The sample titles of this study are shuffled in the database, so cell type and time point are left out; the donor was told from shared clones.

The CDR3 region reads CASSAVGDYNSPLHF. The nucleotide sequence is given as TGTGCCAGCAGTGCTGTGGGGGACTATAATTCACCCCTCCACTTT. The rearrangement combines TRBV6-4 with TRBJ1-6; matching of 5 bases hints at TRBD1 as the D gene. Including the terminal cysteine and phenylalanine, the CDR3 comprises 15 residues. The sequence is cut down to CDR3 DNA, 45 bases in frame from base 1. Based on the germline V gene, the CDR1 and CDR2 sequences are MRHNA and SNTAGT. Relative to germline, V is 4 bases shorter and J is 3 bases shorter, with 10 bases between their ends.